This paragraph reports one T cell receptor (beta chain). Its antigen is currently unknown. The data were obtained in a study of cytomegalovirus exposure and HLA in healthy donors. Study-level results: Highly shared sequence variants in one cluster were likely a sequencing artifact.

This CDR3 is built from 14 residues. The J segment lost 7 bases and the V segment lost 6 bases, leaving 11 bases of the junction unmatched. The germline V gene encodes CDR1 MNHEY and CDR2 SMNVEV (reference sequence). PCR involved 60 Vbeta and 13 Jbeta primers. Profiling relied on immunoSEQ multiplex PCR, and the TCRdb table lists in-frame clones only, not all of them. The sample lists roughly 150,000 clones; about 78% were seen once. The TCR comes from a male donor in good health and CMV-seronegative. The sample consisted of PBMCs. This chain connects TRBV27 to TRBJ1-2; 7 bases agree with TRBD1. The CDR3 nucleotides read TGTGCCAGCAGCCCTGCGACAGGGACGACTGGCTACACCTTC. This gives the protein CASSPATGTTGYTF.